The rows below give T cell receptor beta chains drawn from one sample of a study of blood T cell repertoires in COVID-19. TCRdb's copy holds only in-frame clones and misses some; the assay was immunoSEQ multiplex PCR. The profile shows about 110,000 clones, less than 80% of them singletons. The sequencing sample was made of peripheral blood. Receptors were obtained from a man between 70 and 80 years old with active or convalescent COVID-19. The CDR3 runs from the conserved cysteine through the conserved F or W. The D gene is left open where the match is weak. Some rows mark clone size as missing; the rest say once, few, many or name a class of expanded clone.

size	D	length	V	J	CDR3	DNA
NA	TRBD2	20	TRBV15	TRBJ2-1	CATSREPTSGRESSYNEQFF	TGTGCCACCAGCAGAGAACCAACTAGCGGGAGAGAGAGCTCCTACAATGAGCAGTTCTTC
NA	NA	16	TRBV27	TRBJ1-1	CASSLSAGEGVTEAFF	TGTGCCAGCAGTTTATCGGCAGGGGAAGGGGTCACTGAAGCTTTCTTT
NA	TRBD1	17	TRBV4-1	TRBJ1-6	CASSQRALQGGYSPLHF	TGCGCCAGCAGCCAACGAGCCTTACAGGGGGGCTATTCACCCCTCCACTTT
NA	NA	14	TRBV30	TRBJ2-6	CAWSTTPGANVLTF	TGTGCCTGGAGTACGACTCCTGGGGCCAACGTCCTGACTTTC
NA	NA	16	TRBV28	TRBJ1-1	CASSGSQGPLNTEAFF	TGTGCCAGCTCCGGATCTCAGGGGCCCTTGAACACTGAAGCTTTCTTT
NA	NA	11	TRBV6-5	TRBJ2-1	CASRSYNEQFF	TGTGCCAGCAGGAGCTACAATGAGCAGTTCTTC
NA	NA	14	TRBV6-5	TRBJ2-7	CASSQRTSSYEQYF	TGTGCCAGCAGCCAGAGGACTTCCTCCTACGAGCAGTACTTC
few	NA	12	TRBV10-2	TRBJ2-3	CASSAGTDTQYF	TGCGCCAGCAGTGCCGGCACAGATACGCAGTATTTT
NA	NA	15	TRBV25-1	TRBJ2-5	CASSADRTMGETQYF	TGTGCCAGCAGTGCTGACAGAACGATGGGAGAGACCCAGTACTTC
NA	NA	12	TRBV10-1	TRBJ2-1	CASSGTYNEQFF	TGCGCCAGCAGTGGGACTTACAATGAGCAGTTCTTC
NA	TRBD2	15	TRBV15	TRBJ2-7	CATSPFGRGAYEQYF	TGTGCCACCAGCCCCTTTGGGAGGGGTGCCTACGAGCAGTACTTC
NA	TRBD2	15	TRBV2	TRBJ2-5	CASSAARGIQETQYF	TGTGCCAGCTCCGCGGCGCGGGGGATTCAAGAGACCCAGTACTTC
NA	NA	13	TRBV3-1/TRBV3-2	TRBJ2-1	CASSPHGGDEQFF	TGTGCCAGCAGCCCCCACGGGGGTGATGAGCAGTTCTTC
once	NA	14	TRBV7-9	TRBJ1-4	CASSFGTSPEKLFF	TGTGCCAGCAGCTTCGGGACATCCCCTGAAAAACTGTTTTTT
NA	TRBD1	15	TRBV3-1/TRBV3-2	TRBJ2-7	CASSLPGQGAREQYF	TGTGCCAGCAGCCTGCCGGGACAGGGGGCGAGGGAGCAGTACTTC
NA	TRBD2	15	TRBV6-6	TRBJ2-7	CASSNRLAGTYEQYF	TGTGCCAGCAGTAACAGACTAGCGGGAACCTACGAGCAGTACTTC
NA	TRBD1	17	TRBV29-1	TRBJ2-3	CSVNRGVTMSKEGTQYF	TGCAGCGTTAACAGGGGGGTTACTATGTCAAAGGAGGGTACGCAGTATTTT
NA	TRBD1	13	TRBV3-1/TRBV3-2	TRBJ2-5	CASSRTGGETQYF	TGTGCCAGCAGCAGGACAGGGGGAGAGACCCAGTACTTC
NA	TRBD1	13	TRBV2	TRBJ2-7	CASSGRQGYEQYF	TGTGCCAGCAGTGGACGACAGGGCTACGAGCAGTACTTC
NA	TRBD1	17	TRBV4-2	TRBJ1-2	CASSQASGTQGARGYTF	TGTGCCAGCAGCCAAGCCAGCGGGACCCAGGGGGCGAGAGGCTACACCTTC
NA	TRBD2	17	TRBV5-1	TRBJ2-7	CASSLNPGTSGLEGQYF	TGCGCCAGCAGCTTAAATCCCGGGACTAGCGGCCTAGAGGGGCAGTACTTC
NA	NA	16	TRBV3-1/TRBV3-2	TRBJ1-1	CASSQGRLRMNTEAFF	TGTGCCAGCAGCCAAGGCAGGCTCAGAATGAACACTGAAGCTTTCTTT
NA	TRBD1	16	TRBV24-1	TRBJ2-3	CATGDRTSSNTDTQYF	TGTGCCACCGGGGACAGGACCTCCTCTAACACAGATACGCAGTATTTT
NA	NA	14	TRBV3-1/TRBV3-2	TRBJ2-7	CASSQSRGSYEQYF	TGTGCCAGCAGCCAGTCGAGGGGGTCCTACGAGCAGTACTTC
NA	NA	14	TRBV5-4	TRBJ1-6	CASSLGLTNSPLHF	TGTGCCAGCAGCCTAGGACTGACTAATTCACCCCTCCACTTT
few	NA	11	TRBV12-3/TRBV12-4	TRBJ2-7	CASSPGDEQYF	TGTGCCAGCAGCCCAGGGGACGAGCAGTACTTC
medium-sized	TRBD2	14	TRBV5-1	TRBJ2-7	CASSWGAGGYEQYF	TGCGCCAGCAGCTGGGGCGCGGGGGGGTACGAGCAGTACTTC
once	NA	13	TRBV11-2	TRBJ1-4	CASSPRLEEKLFF	TGTGCCAGCAGCCCCAGATTGGAGGAAAAACTGTTTTTT
NA	NA	17	TRBV5-6	TRBJ2-5	CASSLEVRGGRKETQYF	TGTGCCAGCAGCTTGGAGGTCCGCGGGGGCAGAAAAGAGACCCAGTACTTC
NA	TRBD1	16	TRBV6-5	TRBJ2-7	CASSYHGTAHPGEQYF	TGTGCCAGCAGTTACCACGGGACAGCACACCCAGGGGAGCAGTACTTC
few	NA	13	TRBV2	TRBJ2-5	CASRGGERETQYF	TGTGCCAGCAGAGGGGGGGAGAGAGAGACCCAGTACTTC
NA	NA	16	TRBV7-2	TRBJ1-1	CASSLRQAISNTEAFF	TGTGCCAGCAGCTTACGACAGGCGATTAGCAACACTGAAGCTTTCTTT
NA	TRBD2	12	TRBV10-3	TRBJ2-1	CATGDSGRAWFF	TGTGCCACGGGGGATAGCGGGAGGGCCTGGTTCTTC
NA	NA	11	TRBV2	TRBJ2-7	CASSGLYEQYF	TGTGCCAGCAGTGGGCTTTACGAGCAGTACTTC
NA	NA	15	TRBV28	TRBJ1-5	CASRPLGAADQPQHF	TGTGCCAGCAGACCCCTAGGGGCGGCCGATCAGCCCCAGCATTTT
NA	NA	13	TRBV6-4	TRBJ2-2	CASRRENTGELFF	TGTGCCAGCAGGAGAGAGAACACCGGGGAGCTGTTTTTT
NA	TRBD1	14	TRBV28	TRBJ1-5	CASSLDRGNQPQHF	TGTGCCAGCAGTTTAGACAGGGGCAATCAGCCCCAGCATTTT
NA	TRBD1	14	TRBV6-4	TRBJ1-2	CASRATTGAYGYTF	TGTGCCAGCAGAGCGACGACAGGGGCCTATGGCTACACCTTC
NA	NA	15	TRBV2	TRBJ2-2	CASSDTSVITGELFF	TGTGCCAGCAGTGATACCAGCGTGATCACCGGGGAGCTGTTTTTT
few	TRBD1	14	TRBV6-5	TRBJ1-2	CASSFGGQPYGYTF	TGTGCCAGCAGTTTTGGGGGACAGCCTTATGGCTACACCTTC
NA	NA	14	TRBV11-1	TRBJ1-1	CASSSPLRNTEAFF	TGTGCCAGCAGCTCCCCGCTGAGGAACACTGAAGCTTTCTTT
NA	NA	14	TRBV5-1	TRBJ2-3	CASSLRQGTDTQYF	TGCGCCAGCAGCTTAAGACAGGGCACAGATACGCAGTATTTT
NA	NA	14	TRBV7-2	TRBJ1-2	CASSFEGATYGYTF	TGTGCCAGCAGCTTCGAGGGAGCAACCTATGGCTACACCTTC
NA	NA	12	TRBV4-1	TRBJ2-1	CASSLPDNEQFF	TGCGCCAGCAGCCTCCCGGACAATGAGCAGTTCTTC
NA	NA	15	TRBV5-4	TRBJ1-6	CASSLSPSYNSPLHF	TGTGCCAGCAGCTTGAGTCCCAGCTATAATTCACCCCTCCACTTT